Shown below are 30 T cell receptor beta chains from a single sample sequenced in a study of blood T cell repertoires in COVID-19. Assay: immunoSEQ multiplex PCR; the TCRdb copy retains only in-frame clones and omits some. The table records approximately 260,000 clones, roughly 84% of them present only once. Input material: peripheral blood. The receptors were sampled from a human donor in a cohort sampled during active COVID-19.

The chain uses TRBV6-2 or TRBV6-3 and TRBJ1-2; D gene uncertain. V was pared by 5 bases and J by 2 bases, with 12 bases between. Germline lookup yields CDR1 MNHEY and CDR2 SVGEGT. The CDR3 length is 14 residues. The CDR3 DNA follows: TGTGCCAGCAGTCGGACGGGGAAAAACTATGGCTACACCTTC. This gives the protein CASSRTGKNYGYTF.

This chain joins TRBV2 and TRBJ1-2; 9 positions agree with TRBD1. Germline V gives CDR1 SNHLY, CDR2 FYNNEI. The J segment lost 5 bases and the V segment lost 1 base, leaving 5 bases of the junction unmatched. This CDR3 is built from 15 residues. CDR3 loop: CASSEEGQGWYGYTF. As DNA, the CDR3 is TGTGCCAGCAGTGAAGAGGGACAGGGTTGGTATGGCTACACCTTC.

J is TRBJ2-1 and V is TRBV7-2, with D possibly TRBD2 on 7 matching bases. CDR1 SGHTA and CDR2 FQGNSA come from the germline V gene. The CDR3 has 16 residues. The V and J ends lost 1 base and 6 bases respectively, with 16 bases between them. The CDR3 reads CASSLEGGLPSNEQFF. DNA for the CDR3: TGTGCCAGCAGCTTAGAGGGGGGACTACCTAGCAATGAGCAGTTCTTC.

The V gene is TRBV5-1, the J gene TRBJ2-1; 9 positions agree with TRBD2. This CDR3 spans 15 amino acids. J gave up 8 bases and V 8 bases, and 14 bases lay outside the gene matches. The germline V gene encodes CDR1 SGHRS and CDR2 YFSETQ. DNA of the CDR3: TGCGCCAGTAGACAGGGACTAGCTCTTAGCTATGAGCAGTTCTTC. This codes for CASRQGLALSYEQFF.

Only one count was recorded for this clone. The rearrangement links TRBV19 to TRBJ1-2; TRBD1 matches 8 bases. CDR3 length equals 16 residues. CDR1 LNHDA and CDR2 SQIVND come from the germline V gene (reference sequence). J lost 0 bases, V lost 1 base, and 4 bases had no gene match. The CDR3 is CASSIAGTGPNYGYTF. CDR3 in DNA: TGTGCCAGTAGTATAGCGGGGACAGGTCCTAACTATGGCTACACCTTC.

CDR3 DNA: TGTGCCAGCAGCTTAGCGGGGGCAGCCTCTAACTATGGCTACACCTTC. It codes for CASSLAGAASNYGYTF. The chain links TRBV7-2 to TRBJ1-2, with TRBD1 as a possible D gene (6 bases). Trimming stripped 0 bases from V and 0 bases from J, with 11 bases between. The CDR3 covers 16 residues. Germline CDR1 reads SGHTA; CDR2 reads FQGNSA.

The genes are TRBV28 and TRBJ2-7, with D unclear. The CDR3 totals 14 residues. Trimming took off 3 bases at V and 2 bases at J, with 11 bases between the two ends. Germline loops: CDR1 MDHEN, CDR2 SYDVKM. The CDR3 loop reads CASSFPIRAYEQYF. CDR3 DNA: TGTGCCAGCAGTTTCCCCATTCGGGCCTACGAGCAGTACTTC.

J is TRBJ1-2 and V is TRBV6-4; D is perhaps TRBD1 (5 bases). The CDR3 consists of 13 residues. Trimming took 5 bases from V and 4 from J, leaving 11 bases between them. In germline, CDR1 is MRHNA, CDR2 SNTAGT. The DNA of the CDR3 is TGTGCCAGCAGTCACCTGGGGGGCTATGGCTACACCTTC. Encoded protein: CASSHLGGYGYTF.

The chain has TRBV6-5 and TRBJ2-3, with a tentative D call TRBD1 (7 bases). Germline V lookup: CDR1 MNHEY, CDR2 SVGAGI. The CDR3 spans 15 residues. V lost 6 bases, J lost 3 bases, and 16 bases lay in between. DNA for the CDR3: TGTGCCAGCAGCTCGACAGGGACTTGGACAGATACGCAGTATTTT. It is translated as CASSSTGTWTDTQYF.

The rearrangement uses TRBV3-1 (or the pseudogene TRBV3-2) and TRBJ1-3; D may be TRBD1 (6 bases). Germline assignment: CDR1 LGHDT and CDR2 YNNKEL (reference sequence). The CDR3 length is 18 residues. V was trimmed by 4 bases and J by 0 bases, leaving 19 bases between them. In DNA form, the CDR3 reads TGTGCCAGCAGCCGGTTTTCAGGGGCCACAATCTCTGGAAACACCATATATTTT. Translation gives CASSRFSGATISGNTIYF.

Of note for this clone: In the same sample, other DNA sequences code for this CDR3. The chain carries TRBV18 and TRBJ1-3; TRBD1 is a possible D gene (5 bases). The V end was cut by 3 bases, the J end by 4 bases, with 7 bases between. CDR1 and CDR2 from the germline V gene are KGHSH and LQKENI. The CDR3 has 13 residues. In DNA, the CDR3 is TGTGCCAGCTCACCCGGGGGAGGAAACACCATATATTTT. This codes for CASSPGGGNTIYF.

The rearrangement links TRBV4-2 to TRBJ2-2; 9 nucleotides agree with TRBD2. Germline CDR1 is LGHNA and CDR2 is YNFKEQ. This CDR3 contains 17 residues. The J segment lost 3 bases and the V segment lost 2 bases, leaving 7 bases of the junction unmatched. Here the CDR3 DNA reads TGTGCCAGCAGCCAACCGCGGGGGGGGGCGGACACCGGGGAGCTGTTTTTT. Its translation is CASSQPRGGADTGELFF.

This clone has just one count. The chain employs TRBV6-5 and TRBJ1-1; TRBD1 agrees at 7 bases. CDR1 is MNHEY, CDR2 SVGAGI, per germline. The CDR3 has 14 amino acids. The trim removed 8 bases at V and 2 bases at J, leaving 8 bases unmatched. CDR3: CASLSGTVNTEAFF. As DNA, the CDR3 is TGTGCCAGCTTGTCCGGGACAGTTAACACTGAAGCTTTCTTT.

The chain recombines TRBV7-2 with TRBJ2-4, with unresolved D. CDR1 SGHTA and CDR2 FQGNSA come from the germline V gene. This CDR3 region has 13 residues. V lost 2 bases and J 9 bases, leaving 11 bases between the germline ends. The CDR3 DNA reads as TGTGCCAGCAGCTTATCAAAGCAAGTCATTCAGTACTTC. This translates into CASSLSKQVIQYF.

V gene TRBV5-4 combines with J gene TRBJ1-2; weak D call: TRBD1 (6 bases). Germline V CDR1 and CDR2: SGHNT, YYREEE (reference sequence). The CDR3 spans 13 residues. The V gene lost 4 bases and the J gene lost 4 bases, with 11 bases spanning the gap. As DNA, the CDR3 is TGTGCCAGCAGCCCAAAGACAGGCTATGGCTACACCTTC. Protein product: CASSPKTGYGYTF.

V is TRBV6-5 and J is TRBJ2-3, with TRBD2 matching 10 bases. J gave up 4 bases and V 7 bases, and 5 bases lay outside the gene matches. CDR1 is MNHEY and CDR2 is SVGAGI in the germline V gene. The CDR3 is 14 residues long. The CDR3 loop reads CASMSGGAADTQYF. The CDR3 DNA is TGTGCCAGCATGAGCGGGGGGGCGGCAGATACGCAGTATTTT.

The chain couples TRBV7-6 to TRBJ2-2; unclear D gene. In germline, CDR1 is SGHVS, CDR2 FNYEAQ. The CDR3 extends over 17 amino acids. The V gene lost 5 bases and the J gene lost 1 base, with 17 bases spanning the gap. In DNA form, the CDR3 reads TGTGCCAGCAGCCTCAGTCCTTCTCGAAGGAACACCGGGGAGCTGTTTTTT. It yields the protein CASSLSPSRRNTGELFF.

The genes are TRBV6-6 and TRBJ2-1; no reliable D call. CDR3 length equals 14 residues. CDR1 and CDR2 from the germline V gene are MNHNY and SVGAGI (reference sequence). V was shortened by 0 bases and J by 9 bases, with 12 bases between the two germline ends. The CDR3 reads CASSYSIQVGEQFF. CDR3 in DNA: TGTGCCAGCAGTTACTCGATCCAGGTGGGTGAGCAGTTCTTC.

The chain joins TRBV5-1 to TRBJ2-7; 12 bases align to TRBD2. This CDR3 spans 15 amino acids. The germline gives CDR1 SGHRS, CDR2 YFSETQ. V was pared by 4 bases and J by 2 bases, with 4 bases of the junction left unmatched. CDR3 DNA sequence: TGCGCCAGCAGCGCCGGACTAGCGGGGCCCTACGAGCAGTACTTC. Translated: CASSAGLAGPYEQYF.

In its sample, this clone was seen a few times. The rearrangement joins TRBV14 to TRBJ1-2; 8 nucleotides align to TRBD1. The CDR3 length is 15 residues. Germline V gene sequence: CDR1 SGHDN, CDR2 FVKESK. V dropped 5 bases and J dropped 7; count of bases not matched to a gene: 12. CDR3 DNA sequence: TGTGCCAGCAGCGGACAGGGAGCTGTAGTATTTGGCTACACCTTC. This sequence encodes CASSGQGAVVFGYTF. Supplemented by reference TRBV14 and TRBJ1-2, the full variable domain reads EAGVTQFPSHSVIEKGQTVTLRCDPISGHDNLYWYRRVMGKEIKFLLHFVKESKQDESGMPNNRFLAERTGGTYSTLKVQPAELEDSGVYFCASSGQGAVVFGYTFGSGTRLTVV.

The chain employs TRBV2 and TRBJ1-5; D remains ambiguous. The CDR3 has 14 residues. Germline V gene lookup returns CDR1 SNHLY and CDR2 FYNNEI. Trimming stripped 3 bases from V and 4 bases from J, with 10 bases between. CDR3 loop: CASSDQYQNQPQHF. CDR3 DNA: TGTGCCAGCAGTGATCAGTATCAAAATCAGCCCCAGCATTTT.

The chain has TRBV5-6 and TRBJ2-3, with D possibly matching TRBD2 (6 bases). CDR3 length: 16 amino acids. V was cut by 4 bases and J by 1 base, with 16 bases left in between. Germline CDR1 SGHDT, CDR2 YYEEEE. CDR3 sequence (DNA): TGTGCCAGCAGCCAATGGGGAGGTACCGGCACAGATACGCAGTATTTT. Translated: CASSQWGGTGTDTQYF. Full variable domain (remainder filled in from reference TRBV5-6 and TRBJ2-3): DAGVTQSPTHLIKTRGQQVTLRCSPKSGHDTVSWYQQALGQGPQFIFQYYEEEERQRGNFPDRFSGHQFPNYSSELNVNALLLGDSALYLCASSQWGGTGTDTQYFGPGTRLTVL.

The gene calls are TRBV5-1 and TRBJ1-2, with no clear D. V gave up 2 bases and J gave up 8 bases, with 13 bases separating them. The germline V gene has CDR1 SGHRS and CDR2 YFSETQ. CDR3 length: 13 amino acids. CDR3 amino acids: CASSFTTAAGYTF. The CDR3 DNA follows: TGCGCCAGCAGCTTCACTACAGCGGCCGGCTACACCTTC.

This clone was seen only once. This chain links TRBV7-2 with TRBJ1-2; possible D gene TRBD1, 6 bases. The CDR3 has 15 residues. Germline CDR1 and CDR2: SGHTA and FQGNSA. With 5 bases removed from V and 4 bases from J, the gap between germline ends came to 17 bases. As DNA, the CDR3 is TGTGCCAGCAGCCCGGGGACAAGCTCCCCCTATGGCTACACCTTC. It translates to CASSPGTSSPYGYTF.

The gene calls are TRBV2 and TRBJ2-5; 13 nucleotides line up with TRBD2. The V gene's germline CDR1 is SNHLY and CDR2 FYNNEI. The CDR3 extends over 14 amino acids. V was clipped by 9 bases and J by 4 bases; unmatched bases: 5. The CDR3 spells CASSGLAGSETQYF. In DNA form, the CDR3 reads TGTGCCAGTTCGGGACTAGCGGGATCAGAGACCCAGTACTTC. Based on the CDR3 plus reference TRBV2 and TRBJ2-5, the full variable domain is EPEVTQTPSHQVTQMGQEVILRCVPISNHLYFYWYRQILGQKVEFLVSFYNNEISEKSEIFDDQFSVERPDGSNFTLKIRSTKLEDSAMYFCASSGLAGSETQYFGPGTRLLVL.

V is TRBV2 and J is TRBJ2-1; a weak D match, TRBD2 (6 bases). The germline V gene has CDR1 SNHLY and CDR2 FYNNEI. V was cut by 8 bases and J by 8 bases, with 19 bases left in between. This CDR3 has 14 residues. CDR3 loop: CASSSTRGNHEQFF. The CDR3 nucleotides are TGTGCCAGCTCATCCACCCGCGGGAACCATGAGCAGTTCTTC.

The chain employs TRBV9 and TRBJ2-6; no clear D gene. V dropped 2 bases and J dropped 0 bases, with 15 bases sitting between them. CDR3 length equals 18 residues. Germline CDR1 and CDR2: SGDLS and YYNGEE. CDR3 protein: CASSVTDLTPSGANVLTF. DNA for the CDR3: TGTGCCAGCAGCGTCACCGACCTGACACCCTCTGGGGCCAACGTCCTGACTTTC.

V and J are TRBV6-5 and TRBJ1-5; 8 bases agree with TRBD1. There are 14 residues in the CDR3. The germline V gene has CDR1 MNHEY and CDR2 SVGAGI. V gave up 5 bases and J gave up 2 bases; unmatched junction bases: 2. Written as DNA, the CDR3 is TGTGCCAGCAGTCCGGGACAGGGCAATCAGCCCCAGCATTTT. Amino acids: CASSPGQGNQPQHF.

The gene calls are TRBV5-4 and TRBJ2-7; 10 nucleotides agree with TRBD1. CDR1 is SGHNT, CDR2 YYREEE, per germline (reference sequence). V was pared by 2 bases and J by 5 bases, with 1 base of the junction left unmatched. The CDR3 covers 13 residues. The CDR3 coding sequence is TGTGCCAGCAGCTTCGGACAGGGGGACGAGCAGTACTTC. As protein: CASSFGQGDEQYF. Using reference TRBV5-4 and TRBJ2-7 for the parts outside the CDR3, the full variable domain is ETGVTQSPTHLIKTRGQQVTLRCSSQSGHNTVSWYQQALGQGPQFIFQYYREEENGRGNFPPRFSGLQFPNYSSELNVNALELDDSALYLCASSFGQGDEQYFGPGTRLTVT.

V is TRBV11-2 and J is TRBJ2-1; 7 nucleotides match TRBD1. In germline, CDR1 is SGHAT, CDR2 FQNNGV. The junction had 8 bases not matched to a gene; V was cut back by 1 base and J by 8 bases. CDR3 length: 15 amino acids. The CDR3 sequence: CASSLVGGRGDEQFF. For the CDR3, the DNA is TGTGCCAGCAGCTTAGTAGGGGGCCGGGGTGATGAGCAGTTCTTC.